The T cell receptor beta chain described here comes from a study of CD8 T cells in Susac syndrome. The CDR3 has 14 residues if both end residues are counted. From germline, CDR1 is LGHNT and CDR2 FRNRAP. This clonotype is a singleton in its sample. Because the CDR3's place on the DNA is in doubt, the DNA is left out and the CDR3 is given as listed by TCRdb. RNA totalling 0.5 to 1 ug underwent reverse transcription with random hexamers. TCRdb independently ran MiXCR on the immunoSEQ multiplex PCR reads; one entry per CDR3 protein. The sample gives some 130,000 distinct CDR3 sequences, approximately 94% of which show up once; around 0.12% is in the top ten.

The sequencing sample was made of CD4+ T cells from PBMCs. The V gene is TRBV12-5, the J gene TRBJ2-1. The TCR comes from a human donor with multiple sclerosis. CDR3 amino acids: CASGLAQAWNEQFF.